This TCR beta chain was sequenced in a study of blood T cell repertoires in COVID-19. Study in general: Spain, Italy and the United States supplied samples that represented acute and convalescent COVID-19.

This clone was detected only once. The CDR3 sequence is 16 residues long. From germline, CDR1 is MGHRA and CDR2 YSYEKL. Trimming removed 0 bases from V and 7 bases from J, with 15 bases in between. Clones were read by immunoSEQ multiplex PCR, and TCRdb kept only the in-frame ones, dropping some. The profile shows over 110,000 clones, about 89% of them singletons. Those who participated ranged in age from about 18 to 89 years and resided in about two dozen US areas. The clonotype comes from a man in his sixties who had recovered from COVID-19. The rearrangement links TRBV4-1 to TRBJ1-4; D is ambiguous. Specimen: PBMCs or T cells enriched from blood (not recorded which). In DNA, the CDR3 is TGCGCCAGCAGCCAAGATCAGGCAGGAACTGTTGAAAAACTGTTTTTT. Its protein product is CASSQDQAGTVEKLFF.